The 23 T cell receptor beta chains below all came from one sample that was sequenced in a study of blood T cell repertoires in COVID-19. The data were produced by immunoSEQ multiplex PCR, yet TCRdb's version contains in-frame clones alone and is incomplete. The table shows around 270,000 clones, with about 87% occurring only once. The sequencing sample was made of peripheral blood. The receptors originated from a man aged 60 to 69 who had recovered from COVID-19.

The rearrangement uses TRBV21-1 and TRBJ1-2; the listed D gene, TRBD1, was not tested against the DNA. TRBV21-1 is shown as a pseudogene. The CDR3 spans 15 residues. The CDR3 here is CASSKNAGGFYGYTF. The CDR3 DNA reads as TGTGCCAGCAGCAAAAATGCAGGGGGCTTCTATGGCTACACCTTC.

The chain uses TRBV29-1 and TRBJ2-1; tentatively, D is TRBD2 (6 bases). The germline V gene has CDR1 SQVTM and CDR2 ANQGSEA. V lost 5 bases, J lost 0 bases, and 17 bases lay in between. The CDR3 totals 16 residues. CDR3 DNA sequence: TGCAGCGTTCCCGGGGGAGTAACCAGCTCCTACAATGAGCAGTTCTTC. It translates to CSVPGGVTSSYNEQFF.

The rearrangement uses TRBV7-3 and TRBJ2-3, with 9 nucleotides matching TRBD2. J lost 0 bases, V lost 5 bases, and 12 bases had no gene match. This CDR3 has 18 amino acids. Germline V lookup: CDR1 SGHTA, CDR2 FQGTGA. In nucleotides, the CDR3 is TGTGCCAGCAGCCGCCCAGGGAGCGGGGGGCCTAGCACAGATACGCAGTATTTT. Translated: CASSRPGSGGPSTDTQYF.

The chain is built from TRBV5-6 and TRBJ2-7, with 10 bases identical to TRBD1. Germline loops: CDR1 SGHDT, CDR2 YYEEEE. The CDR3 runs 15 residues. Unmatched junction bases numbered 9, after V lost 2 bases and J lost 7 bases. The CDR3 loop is CASSFPRQGASEQYF. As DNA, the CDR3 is TGTGCCAGCAGCTTCCCCCGACAGGGGGCGAGTGAGCAGTACTTC.

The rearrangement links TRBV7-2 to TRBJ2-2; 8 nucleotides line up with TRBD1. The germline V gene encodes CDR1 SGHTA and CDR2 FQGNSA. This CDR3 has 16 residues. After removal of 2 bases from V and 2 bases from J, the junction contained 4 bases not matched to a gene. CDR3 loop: CASSLLGQGNTGELFF. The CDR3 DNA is TGTGCCAGCAGCTTACTTGGACAGGGCAACACCGGGGAGCTGTTTTTT.

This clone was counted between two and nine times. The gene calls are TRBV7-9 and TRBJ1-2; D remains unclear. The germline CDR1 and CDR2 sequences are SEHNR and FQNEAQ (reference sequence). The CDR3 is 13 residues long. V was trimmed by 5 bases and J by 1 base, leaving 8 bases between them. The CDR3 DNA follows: TGTGCCAGCAGCGAGTCACTTAACTATGGCTACACCTTC. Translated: CASSESLNYGYTF.

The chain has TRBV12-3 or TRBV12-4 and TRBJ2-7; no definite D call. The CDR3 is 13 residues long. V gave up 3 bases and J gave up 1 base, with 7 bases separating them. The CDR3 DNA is TGTGCCAGCAGTTTTACGAGGTCCTACGAGCAGTACTTC. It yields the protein CASSFTRSYEQYF.

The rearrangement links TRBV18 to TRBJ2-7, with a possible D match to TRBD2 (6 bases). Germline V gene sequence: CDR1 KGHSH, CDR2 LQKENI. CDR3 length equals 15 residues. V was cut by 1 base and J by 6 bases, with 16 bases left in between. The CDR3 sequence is CASSPQSGAGGEQYF. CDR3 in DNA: TGTGCCAGCTCACCACAGTCGGGAGCGGGTGGCGAGCAGTACTTC.

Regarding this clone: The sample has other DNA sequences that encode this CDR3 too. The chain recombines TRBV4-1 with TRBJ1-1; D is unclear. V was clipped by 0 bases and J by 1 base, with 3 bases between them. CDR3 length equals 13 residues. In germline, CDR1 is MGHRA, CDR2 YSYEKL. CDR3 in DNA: TGCGCCAGCAGCCAAGACAGGAACACTGAAGCTTTCTTT. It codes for CASSQDRNTEAFF.

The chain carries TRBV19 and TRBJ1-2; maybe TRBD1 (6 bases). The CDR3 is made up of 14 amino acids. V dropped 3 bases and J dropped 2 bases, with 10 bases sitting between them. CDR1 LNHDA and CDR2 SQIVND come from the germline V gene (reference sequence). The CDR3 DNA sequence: TGTGCCAGTAGTATTTCGGACAGAAACTATGGCTACACCTTC. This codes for CASSISDRNYGYTF. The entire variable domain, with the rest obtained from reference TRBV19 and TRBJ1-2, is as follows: DGGITQSPKYLFRKEGQNVTLSCEQNLNHDAMYWYRQDPGQGLRLIYYSQIVNDFQKGDIAEGYSVSREKKESFPLTVTSAQKNPTAFYLCASSISDRNYGYTFGSGTRLTVV.

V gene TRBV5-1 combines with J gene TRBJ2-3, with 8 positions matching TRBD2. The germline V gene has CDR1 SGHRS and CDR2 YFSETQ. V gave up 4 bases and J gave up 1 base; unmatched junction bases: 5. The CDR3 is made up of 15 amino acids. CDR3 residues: CASSGGRGGTDTQYF. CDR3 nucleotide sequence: TGCGCCAGCAGCGGCGGGCGGGGGGGCACAGATACGCAGTATTTT.

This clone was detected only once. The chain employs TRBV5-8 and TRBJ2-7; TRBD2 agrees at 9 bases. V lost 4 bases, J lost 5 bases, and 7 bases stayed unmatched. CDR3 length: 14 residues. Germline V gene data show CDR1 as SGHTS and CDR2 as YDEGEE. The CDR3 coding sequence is TGTGCCAGCAGCCACGGGAGCGGGGGGCACGAGCAGTACTTC. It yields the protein CASSHGSGGHEQYF.

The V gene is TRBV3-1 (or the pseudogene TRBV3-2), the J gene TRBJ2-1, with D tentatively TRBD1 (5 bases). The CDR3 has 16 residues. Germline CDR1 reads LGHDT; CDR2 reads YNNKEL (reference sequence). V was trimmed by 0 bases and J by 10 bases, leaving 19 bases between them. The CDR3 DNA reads TGTGCCAGCAGCCAAGAGAGGACAATCCTTACAAGGGAGCAGTTCTTC. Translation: CASSQERTILTREQFF.

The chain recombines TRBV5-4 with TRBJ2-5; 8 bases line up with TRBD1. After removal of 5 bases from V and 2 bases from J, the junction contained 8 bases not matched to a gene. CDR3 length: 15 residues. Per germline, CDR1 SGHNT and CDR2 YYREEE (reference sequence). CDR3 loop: CASRPGTGTQETQYF. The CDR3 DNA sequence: TGTGCCAGCAGACCCGGGACAGGCACACAAGAGACCCAGTACTTC.

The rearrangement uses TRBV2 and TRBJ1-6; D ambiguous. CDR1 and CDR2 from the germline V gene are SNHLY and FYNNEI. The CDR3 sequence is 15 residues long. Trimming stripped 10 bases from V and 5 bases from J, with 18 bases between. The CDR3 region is CANSLLRVNNSPLHF. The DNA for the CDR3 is TGTGCCAACTCCCTTCTACGGGTCAATAATTCACCCCTCCACTTT. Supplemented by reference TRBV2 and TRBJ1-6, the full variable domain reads EPEVTQTPSHQVTQMGQEVILRCVPISNHLYFYWYRQILGQKVEFLVSFYNNEISEKSEIFDDQFSVERPDGSNFTLKIRSTKLEDSAMYFCANSLLRVNNSPLHFGNGTRLTVT.

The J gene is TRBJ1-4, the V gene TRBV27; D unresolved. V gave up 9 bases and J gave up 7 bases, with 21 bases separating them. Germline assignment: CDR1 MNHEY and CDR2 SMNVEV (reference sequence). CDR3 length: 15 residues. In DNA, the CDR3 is TGTGCCAGACACACCCCAACCGGGATAATTGAAAAACTGTTTTTT. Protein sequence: CARHTPTGIIEKLFF.

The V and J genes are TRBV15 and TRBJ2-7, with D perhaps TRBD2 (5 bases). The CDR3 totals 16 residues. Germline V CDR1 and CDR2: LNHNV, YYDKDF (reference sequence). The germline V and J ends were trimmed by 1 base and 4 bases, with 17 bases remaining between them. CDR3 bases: TGTGCCACCAGCAGAGTACGGGGAGAAAGCCCTTACGAGCAGTACTTC. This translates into CATSRVRGESPYEQYF.

The chain's CDR3 is CASSQDMNRGYTF. CDR3 coding DNA: TGCGCCAGCAGCCAAGATATGAACAGGGGTTACACCTTC. The rearrangement links TRBV4-1 to TRBJ1-2; 7 positions match TRBD1. There are 13 residues in the CDR3. Germline V gene sequence: CDR1 MGHRA, CDR2 YSYEKL. V trimming: 0 bases; J trimming: 11 bases; junction bases outside the gene matches: 6.

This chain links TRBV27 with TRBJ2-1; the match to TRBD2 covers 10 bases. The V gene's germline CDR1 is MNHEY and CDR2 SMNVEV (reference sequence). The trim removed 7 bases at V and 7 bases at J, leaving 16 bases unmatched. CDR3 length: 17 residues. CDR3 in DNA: TGTGCCAGCATTGGACTAGCGGAATTCTTTGCTAGAAATGAGCAGTTCTTC. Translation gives CASIGLAEFFARNEQFF.

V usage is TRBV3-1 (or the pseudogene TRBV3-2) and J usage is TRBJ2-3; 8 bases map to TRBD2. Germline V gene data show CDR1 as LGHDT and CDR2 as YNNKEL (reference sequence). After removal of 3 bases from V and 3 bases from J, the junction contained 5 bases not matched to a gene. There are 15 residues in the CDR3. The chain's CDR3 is CASSHAGGVTDTQYF. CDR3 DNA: TGTGCCAGCAGCCATGCGGGGGGCGTTACAGATACGCAGTATTTT.

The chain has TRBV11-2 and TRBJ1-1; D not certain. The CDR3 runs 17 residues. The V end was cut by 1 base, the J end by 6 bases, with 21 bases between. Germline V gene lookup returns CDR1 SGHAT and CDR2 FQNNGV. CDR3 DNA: TGTGCCAGCAGCTTAGGAGGGAATAACATCCTGAGGGCTGAAGCTTTCTTT. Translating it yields CASSLGGNNILRAEAFF. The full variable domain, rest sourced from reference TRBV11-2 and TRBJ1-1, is EAGVAQSPRYKIIEKRQSVAFWCNPISGHATLYWYQQILGQGPKLLIQFQNNGVVDDSQLPKDRFSAERLKGVDSTLKIQPAKLEDSAVYLCASSLGGNNILRAEAFFGQGTRLTVV.

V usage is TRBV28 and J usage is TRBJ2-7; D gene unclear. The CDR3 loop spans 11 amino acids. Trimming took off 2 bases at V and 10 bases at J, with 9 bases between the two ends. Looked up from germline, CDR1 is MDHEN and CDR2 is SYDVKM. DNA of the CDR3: TGTGCCAGCAGTTTAGGCCGGGTACAGTACTTC. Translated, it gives CASSLGRVQYF.

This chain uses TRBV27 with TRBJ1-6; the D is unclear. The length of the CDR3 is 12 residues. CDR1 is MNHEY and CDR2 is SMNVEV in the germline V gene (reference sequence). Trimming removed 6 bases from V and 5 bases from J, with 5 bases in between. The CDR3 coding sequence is TGTGCCAGCAGCCAAAATAATTCACCCCTCCACTTT. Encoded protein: CASSQNNSPLHF.